Below are 20 T cell receptor beta chains sequenced from a single sample in a study of prognosis after radiotherapy for stage I lung cancer. Genomic DNA served as the source from which two-round multiplex PCR generated TCR beta CDR3 amplicons. First-round PCR used primers specific to each TRBV and TRBJ gene. TCRdb re-called the multiplex PCR reads through MiXCR, storing one row per CDR3 protein. Of approximately 26,000 distinct CDR3 sequences in the sample, 40% were seen once. The starting material was PBMCs, obtained before or after stereotactic body radiation therapy (not recorded which). Source of these receptors: a donor aged 50 or older with non-small cell lung cancer.

Many counts were recorded for this clonotype. The V and J genes are TRBV11-3 and TRBJ2-7, with D possibly TRBD1 on 5 matching bases. V lost 0 bases to trimming and J lost 0 bases, with 9 bases between them. There are 15 residues in the CDR3. Per germline, CDR1 SGHNT and CDR2 YENEEA. The DNA of the CDR3 is TGTGCCAGCAGCTTAGATTCGGACAACTCCTACGAGCAGTACTTC. Protein sequence: CASSLDSDNSYEQYF.

As regards this clonotype: A far larger clone is a single base away, which makes a read error likely. This chain links TRBV6-4 with TRBJ2-7; possible D gene TRBD2, 6 bases. The CDR3 runs 15 residues. Germline CDR1 and CDR2: MRHNA and SNTAGT. The CDR3 spells CASSYSGVGTGEQYF. The CDR3 nucleotides are TGTGCCAGCAGTTACTCGGGAGTGGGGACCGGCGAGCAGTACTTC.

On this clonotype itself: Just one base apart from a much larger clone, this may be a read error. The chain joins TRBV18 to TRBJ2-5; no definite D call. The V gene lost 4 bases and the J gene lost 4 bases, with 7 bases spanning the gap. The CDR3 runs 12 residues. CDR1 and CDR2 (germline): KGHSH, LQKENI. CDR3 amino acids: CASSRRLETQYF. The CDR3 coding sequence is TGTGCCAGCTCACGACGGTTAGAGACCCAGTACTTC.

This clonotype appeared many times. This chain joins TRBV20-1 and TRBJ2-3; the match to TRBD2 covers 10 bases. The germline gives CDR1 DFQATT, CDR2 SNEGSKA (reference sequence). CDR3 length equals 15 residues. J lost 2 bases, V lost 2 bases, and 4 bases had no gene match. CDR3 sequence reads: CSARSLAGVTDTQYF. CDR3 DNA: TGCAGTGCTAGATCCCTAGCGGGGGTCACAGATACGCAGTATTTT.

In this sample, this clonotype turned up many times. The V and J genes are TRBV14 and TRBJ2-1; the D is unclear. V lost 1 base, J lost 6 bases, and 10 bases lay in between. The V gene's germline CDR1 is SGHDN and CDR2 FVKESK. The CDR3 has 14 residues. The DNA for the CDR3 is TGTGCCAGCAGCCAAGCGGTTCAGTTCAATGAGCAGTTCTTC. It is translated as CASSQAVQFNEQFF.

Of note for this clonotype: One end of the junction is discordant with germline, which a read error may explain. CDR3 residues: CASSSGLARDKTGEPFF. The CDR3 nucleotides are TGTGCCAGCAGTTCCGGACTAGCGCGAGATAAAACCGGGGAGCCGTTTTTT. The gene calls are TRBV6-2 or TRBV6-3 and TRBJ2-2; 9 bases are a match to TRBD2. Germline assignment: CDR1 MNHEY and CDR2 SVGEGT. This CDR3 spans 17 amino acids.

In this sample, this clonotype turned up many times. This chain uses TRBV11-3 with TRBJ2-1, with 8 positions matching TRBD2. CDR1 is SGHNT, CDR2 YENEEA, per germline. The J segment lost 8 bases and the V segment lost 4 bases, leaving 16 bases of the junction unmatched. The length of the CDR3 is 17 residues. CDR3 DNA: TGTGCCAGCAGCTCCATAACTAGCGGCCGCCGTGGAGATGAGCAGTTCTTC. Translation gives CASSSITSGRRGDEQFF.

This clonotype was observed once. The chain joins TRBV7-6 to TRBJ2-5; 11 bases map to TRBD2. The CDR3 extends over 17 amino acids. In germline, CDR1 is SGHVS, CDR2 FNYEAQ. The V segment lost 6 bases and the J segment 5 bases; nucleotides outside the gene matches: 14. The CDR3 region is CASSEAPSGRSVETQYF. The CDR3 DNA follows: TGTGCCAGCAGTGAAGCTCCTAGCGGGAGGTCTGTGGAGACCCAGTACTTC.

Note on this clonotype: One end of the junction varies from germline; a read error may be responsible. The rearrangement links TRBV29-1 to TRBJ2-1, with D possibly being TRBD2 (6 bases). CDR3 length: 14 amino acids. The V gene's germline CDR1 is SQVTM and CDR2 ANQGSEA. The CDR3, as DNA: TGCAGAGTTGGTTCTAGCGTTACCTACAATGAGAAGTTCTTC. It translates to CRVGSSVTYNEKFF.

The chain uses TRBV5-4 and TRBJ1-2; D call uncertain. CDR1 and CDR2 from the germline V gene are SGHNT and YYREEE (reference sequence). The CDR3 loop spans 12 amino acids. The V end lost 9 bases, the J end lost 8 bases, and 17 bases lay between the germline ends. CDR3 region: CAIIQASYGYTF. DNA for the CDR3: TGTGCCATCATTCAAGCGTCCTACGGCTACACCTTC.

This clonotype was seen many times. V gene TRBV29-1 combines with J gene TRBJ2-3; 7 bases agree with TRBD2. The germline V gene has CDR1 SQVTM and CDR2 ANQGSEA. With V trimmed by 3 bases and J by 0 bases, 6 bases remained unmatched. This CDR3 has 15 residues. The CDR3 is CSVDGAAGSTDTQYF. The CDR3 DNA sequence: TGCAGCGTTGATGGGGCAGCGGGAAGCACAGATACGCAGTATTTT.

This clonotype has a count of ten or more. J is TRBJ2-4 and V is TRBV5-1; D might be TRBD2 (5 bases). V was shortened by 4 bases and J by 9 bases, with 17 bases between the two germline ends. CDR1 SGHRS and CDR2 YFSETQ come from the germline V gene. CDR3 length: 14 amino acids. For the CDR3, the DNA is TGCGCCAGCAGCGCTGACGGACTCGGTGCCATTCAGTACTTC. Translation gives CASSADGLGAIQYF.

In its sample, this clonotype was seen many times. The genes are TRBV28 and TRBJ2-7, with 8 bases matching TRBD1. The J segment lost 3 bases and the V segment lost 5 bases, leaving 9 bases of the junction unmatched. Looked up from germline, CDR1 is MDHEN and CDR2 is SYDVKM. The CDR3 is 15 amino acids. As DNA, the CDR3 is TGTGCCAGCAGTCTAGGGACAGGTGGTCTCTACGAGCAGTACTTC. Translation gives CASSLGTGGLYEQYF.

This clonotype was observed at least ten times. The chain links TRBV6-1 to TRBJ1-5; 8 bases are shared with TRBD1. CDR1 and CDR2 from the germline V gene are MNHNS and SASEGT. The V gene end was trimmed by 4 bases and the J gene end by 0 bases; junction bases not matched to a gene: 8. CDR3 size: 17 residues. The CDR3 sequence is CASSGPGQAHSNQPQHF. The CDR3 DNA sequence: TGTGCCAGCAGTGGTCCGGGACAGGCCCATAGCAATCAGCCCCAGCATTTT.

V and J are TRBV7-3 and TRBJ2-3, with D uncertain. This CDR3 spans 14 amino acids. Trimming removed 3 bases from V and 4 bases from J, with 11 bases in between. Germline CDR1 reads SGHTA; CDR2 reads FQGTGA. The CDR3 sequence: CASSFVAESDTQYF. CDR3 nucleotides: TGTGCCAGCAGCTTTGTTGCGGAGTCAGATACGCAGTATTTT.

This clonotype was seen many times. CDR3 loop: CSAYRQGQAFF. The CDR3 region has the DNA TGCAGTGCTTATCGACAGGGTCAAGCTTTCTTT. The V call is TRBV20-1, the J call TRBJ1-1; TRBD1 matches 7 bases. The trim removed 5 bases at V and 9 bases at J, leaving 6 bases unmatched. The CDR3 runs to 11 residues. Germline V gene sequence: CDR1 DFQATT, CDR2 SNEGSKA (reference sequence).

About this clonotype: It is likely a read error: a sequence one base away is far more abundant. The J gene is TRBJ1-1, the V gene TRBV6-2 or TRBV6-3; 7 bases match TRBD1. Germline lookup yields CDR1 MNHEY and CDR2 SVGEGT. This CDR3 has 13 residues. V lost 5 bases and J lost 4; bases outside the gene matches: 4. Here the CDR3 DNA reads TGTGCCAGCAGTGAACAGGGGTCCACTGAAGCTTTCTTT. This gives the protein CASSEQGSTEAFF.

This clonotype was picked up many times. This chain connects TRBV2 to TRBJ1-1, with 7 bases lining up with TRBD1. With 5 bases clipped from V and 0 bases from J, the junction kept 3 bases outside the gene matches. CDR1 is SNHLY, CDR2 FYNNEI, per germline. The CDR3 length is 14 residues. The CDR3 loop reads CASSRTGVNTEAFF. CDR3 bases: TGTGCCAGCAGTCGAACAGGGGTGAACACTGAAGCTTTCTTT.

Notes on this clonotype: This sequence may be a read error, since a much larger clone differs from it by one base. J is TRBJ2-5 and V is TRBV5-6; 13 nucleotides agree with TRBD2. The CDR3 is 15 residues long. The germline gives CDR1 SGHDT, CDR2 YYEEEE. Here the CDR3 reads CSSSSLAGGLETQYF. The CDR3 nucleotides read TGTTCCAGCAGCTCACTAGCGGGAGGGCTGGAGACCCAGTACTTC.

The chain joins TRBV20-1 to TRBJ2-3; no clear D gene. CDR1 is DFQATT, CDR2 SNEGSKA, per germline (reference sequence). The CDR3 has 13 residues. The ends were cut back, 6 bases at V and 0 bases at J, with 10 bases in the middle. The CDR3 DNA is TGCAGTGCGCTATCGGCTAGCACAGATACGCAGTATTTT. Its protein product is CSALSASTDTQYF.